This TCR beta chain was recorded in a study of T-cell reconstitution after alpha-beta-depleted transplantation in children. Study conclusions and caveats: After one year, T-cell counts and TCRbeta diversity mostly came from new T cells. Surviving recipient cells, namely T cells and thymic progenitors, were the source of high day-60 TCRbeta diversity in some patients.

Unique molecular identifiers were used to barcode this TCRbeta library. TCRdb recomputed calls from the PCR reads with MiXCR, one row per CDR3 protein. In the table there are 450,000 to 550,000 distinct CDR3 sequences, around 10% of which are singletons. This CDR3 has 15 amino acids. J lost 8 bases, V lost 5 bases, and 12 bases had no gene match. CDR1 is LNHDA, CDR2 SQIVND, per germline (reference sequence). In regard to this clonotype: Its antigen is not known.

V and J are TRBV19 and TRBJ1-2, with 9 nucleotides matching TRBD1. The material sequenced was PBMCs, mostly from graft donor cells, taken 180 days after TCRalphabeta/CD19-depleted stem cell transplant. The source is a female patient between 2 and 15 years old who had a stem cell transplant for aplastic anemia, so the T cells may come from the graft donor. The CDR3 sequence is CASSLQGARGPGYTF. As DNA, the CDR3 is TGTGCCAGTAGTTTACAGGGGGCGCGAGGTCCGGGCTACACCTTC.